The clone carrying this TCR beta chain turned up a few times. CDR3 size: 12 residues. V trimming: 8 bases; J trimming: 4 bases; junction bases outside the gene matches: 6. Germline-derived CDR1 and CDR2 are SQVTM and ANQGSEA. This record belongs to a study of cytomegalovirus exposure and HLA in healthy donors. Use of 60 Vbeta and 13 Jbeta primers characterized the PCR. TCRdb keeps only in-frame clones here, not all; method: immunoSEQ multiplex PCR. The data contain approximately 180,000 clones, 70% to 85% of them singletons. Material: PBMCs. This sequence joins TRBV29-1 and TRBJ1-2; 8 bases are a match to TRBD1. The receptor was isolated from a woman aged 55-69 years in good health and CMV-seropositive. CDR3: CSFGGQGYGYTF. The CDR3, as DNA: TGCAGCTTCGGAGGACAGGGCTATGGCTACACCTTC.